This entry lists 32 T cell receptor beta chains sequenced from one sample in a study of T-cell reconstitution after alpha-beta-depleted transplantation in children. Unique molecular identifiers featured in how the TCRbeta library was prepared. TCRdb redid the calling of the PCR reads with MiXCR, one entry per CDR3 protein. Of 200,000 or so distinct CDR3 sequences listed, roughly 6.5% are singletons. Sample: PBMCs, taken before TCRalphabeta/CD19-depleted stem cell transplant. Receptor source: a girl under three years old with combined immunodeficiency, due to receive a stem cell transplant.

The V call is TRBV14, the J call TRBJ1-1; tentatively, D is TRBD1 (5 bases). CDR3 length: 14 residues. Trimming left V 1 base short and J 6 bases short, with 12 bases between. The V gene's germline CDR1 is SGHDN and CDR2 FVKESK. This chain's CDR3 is CASSQVARAAEAFF. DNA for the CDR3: TGTGCCAGCAGCCAAGTAGCCAGGGCAGCTGAAGCTTTCTTT.

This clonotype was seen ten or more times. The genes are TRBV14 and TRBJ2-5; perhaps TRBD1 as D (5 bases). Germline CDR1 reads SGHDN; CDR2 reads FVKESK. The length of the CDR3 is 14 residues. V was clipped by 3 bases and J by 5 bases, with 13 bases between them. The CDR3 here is CASSHGSGWETQYF. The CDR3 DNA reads TGTGCCAGCAGCCACGGTTCAGGGTGGGAGACCCAGTACTTC.

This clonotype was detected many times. The CDR3 nucleotides are TGCAGCGCCGATTCCGGGGATGAAAAACTGTTTTTT. Amino acids: CSADSGDEKLFF. The chain has TRBV29-1 and TRBJ1-4; D not resolved. The length of the CDR3 is 12 residues. V lost 7 bases to trimming and J lost 6 bases, with 12 bases between them. CDR1 SQVTM and CDR2 ANQGSEA come from the germline V gene. Full variable domain (remainder filled in from reference TRBV29-1 and TRBJ1-4): SAVISQKPSRDICQRGTSLTIQCQVDSQVTMMFWYRQQPGQSLTLIATANQGSEATYESGFVIDKFPISRPNLTFSTLTVSNMSPEDSSIYLCSADSGDEKLFFGSGTQLSVL.

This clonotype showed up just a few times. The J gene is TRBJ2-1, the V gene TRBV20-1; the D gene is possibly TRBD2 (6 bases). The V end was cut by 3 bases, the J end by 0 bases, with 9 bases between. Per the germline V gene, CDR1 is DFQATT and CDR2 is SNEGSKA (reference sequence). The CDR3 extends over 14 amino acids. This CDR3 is CSARTGSSYNEQFF. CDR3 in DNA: TGCAGTGCTAGGACCGGGAGCTCCTACAATGAGCAGTTCTTC.

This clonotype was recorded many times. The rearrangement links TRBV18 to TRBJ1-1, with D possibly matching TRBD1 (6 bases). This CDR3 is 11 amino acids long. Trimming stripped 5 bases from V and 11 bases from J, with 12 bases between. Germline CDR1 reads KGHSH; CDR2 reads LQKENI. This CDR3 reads CASSYHRDAFF. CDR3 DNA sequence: TGTGCCAGCTCATACCACAGGGATGCTTTCTTT.

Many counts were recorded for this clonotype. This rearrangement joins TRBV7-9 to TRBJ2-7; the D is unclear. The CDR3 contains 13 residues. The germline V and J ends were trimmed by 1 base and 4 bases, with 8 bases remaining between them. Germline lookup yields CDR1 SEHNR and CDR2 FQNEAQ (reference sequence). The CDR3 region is CASSLESRYEQYF. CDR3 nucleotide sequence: TGTGCCAGCAGCTTAGAAAGTCGGTACGAGCAGTACTTC.

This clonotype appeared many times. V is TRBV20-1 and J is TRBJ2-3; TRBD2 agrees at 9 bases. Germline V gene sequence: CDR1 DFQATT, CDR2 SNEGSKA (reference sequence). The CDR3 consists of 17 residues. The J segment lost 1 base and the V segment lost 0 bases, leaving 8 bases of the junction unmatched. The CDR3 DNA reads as TGCAGTGCTAGAGATCCCAGGGGCGGGGGGGGCACAGATACGCAGTATTTT. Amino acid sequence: CSARDPRGGGGTDTQYF.

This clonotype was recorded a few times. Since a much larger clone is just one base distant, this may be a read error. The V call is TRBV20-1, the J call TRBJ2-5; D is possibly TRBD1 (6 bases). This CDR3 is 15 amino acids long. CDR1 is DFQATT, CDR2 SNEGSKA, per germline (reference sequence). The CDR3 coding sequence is TGCTGTGCTCGAGTAGGGGGAACTGATGGGGAGACCCAGTACTTC. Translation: CCARVGGTDGETQYF.

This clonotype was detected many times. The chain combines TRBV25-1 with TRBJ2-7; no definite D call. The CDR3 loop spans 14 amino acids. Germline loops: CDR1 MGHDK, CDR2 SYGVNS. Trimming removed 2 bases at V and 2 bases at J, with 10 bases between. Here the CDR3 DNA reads TGTGCCAGCAGTGAAACCGGGTCCACCTACGAGCAGTACTTC. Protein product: CASSETGSTYEQYF.

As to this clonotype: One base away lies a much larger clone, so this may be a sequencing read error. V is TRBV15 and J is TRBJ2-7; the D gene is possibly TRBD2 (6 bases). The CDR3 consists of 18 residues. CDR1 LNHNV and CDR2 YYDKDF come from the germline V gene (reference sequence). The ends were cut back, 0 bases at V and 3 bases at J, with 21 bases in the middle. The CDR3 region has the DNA TGTGCCACCAGCAGAGAATTATTAGGGAGGACGGCAAGCTACGAGCAGTACTTC. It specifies CATSRELLGRTASYEQYF.

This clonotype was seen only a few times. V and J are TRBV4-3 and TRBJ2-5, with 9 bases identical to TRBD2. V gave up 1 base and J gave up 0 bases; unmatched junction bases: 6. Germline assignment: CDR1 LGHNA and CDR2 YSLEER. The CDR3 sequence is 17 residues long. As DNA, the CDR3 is TGCGCCAGCAGCCAAGTGTTCAGCGGGGGGTACCAAGAGACCCAGTACTTC. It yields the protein CASSQVFSGGYQETQYF.

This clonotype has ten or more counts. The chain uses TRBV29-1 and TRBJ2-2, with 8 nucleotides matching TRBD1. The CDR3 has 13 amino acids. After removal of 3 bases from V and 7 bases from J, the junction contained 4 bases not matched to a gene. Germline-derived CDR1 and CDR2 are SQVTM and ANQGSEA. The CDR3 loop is CSVETGEGGELFF. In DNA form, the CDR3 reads TGCAGCGTTGAGACAGGGGAAGGCGGGGAGCTGTTTTTT.

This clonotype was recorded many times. The CDR3 nucleotides are TGTGCCAGCACTGGTAGCGACAATGAGCAGTTCTTC. This sequence encodes CASTGSDNEQFF. The gene calls are TRBV6-6 and TRBJ2-1; the D gene is possibly TRBD2 (5 bases). The CDR3 loop spans 12 amino acids. V lost 7 bases to trimming and J lost 5 bases, with 9 bases between them. CDR1 and CDR2 from the germline V gene are MNHNY and SVGAGI (reference sequence).

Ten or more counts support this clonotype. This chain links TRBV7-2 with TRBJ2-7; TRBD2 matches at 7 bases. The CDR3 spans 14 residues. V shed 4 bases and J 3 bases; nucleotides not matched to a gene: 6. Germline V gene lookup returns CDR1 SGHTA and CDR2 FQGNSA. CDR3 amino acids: CASSSSGTYYEQYF. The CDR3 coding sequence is TGTGCCAGCAGCTCAAGCGGGACCTACTACGAGCAGTACTTC.

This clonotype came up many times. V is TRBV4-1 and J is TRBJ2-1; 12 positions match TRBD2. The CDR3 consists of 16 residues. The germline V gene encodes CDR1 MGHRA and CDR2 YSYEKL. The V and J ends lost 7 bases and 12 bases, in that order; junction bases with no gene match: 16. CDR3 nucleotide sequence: TGCGCCAGCACCCTGTCTCTAGCGGGGGGGCCGTATGGGCAGTTCTTC. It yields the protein CASTLSLAGGPYGQFF.

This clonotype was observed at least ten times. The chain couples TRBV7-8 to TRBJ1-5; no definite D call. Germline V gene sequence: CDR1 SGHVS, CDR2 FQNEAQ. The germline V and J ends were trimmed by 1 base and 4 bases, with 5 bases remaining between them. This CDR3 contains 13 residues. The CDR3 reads CASSLDWNQPQHF. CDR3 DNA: TGTGCCAGCAGCTTAGATTGGAATCAGCCCCAGCATTTT.

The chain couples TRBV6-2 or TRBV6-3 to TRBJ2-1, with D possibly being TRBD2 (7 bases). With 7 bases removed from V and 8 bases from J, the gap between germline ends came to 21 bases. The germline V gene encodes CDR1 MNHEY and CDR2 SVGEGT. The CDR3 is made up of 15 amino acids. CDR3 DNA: TGTGCCAGCACCGAGGGGGGGCGGGAGCTCGATGAGCAGTTCTTC. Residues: CASTEGGRELDEQFF.

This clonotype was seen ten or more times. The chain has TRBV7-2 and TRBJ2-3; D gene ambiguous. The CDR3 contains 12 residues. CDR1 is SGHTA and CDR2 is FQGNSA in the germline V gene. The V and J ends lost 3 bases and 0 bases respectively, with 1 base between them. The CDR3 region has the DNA TGTGCCAGCAGCTTCAGCACAGATACGCAGTATTTT. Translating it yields CASSFSTDTQYF.

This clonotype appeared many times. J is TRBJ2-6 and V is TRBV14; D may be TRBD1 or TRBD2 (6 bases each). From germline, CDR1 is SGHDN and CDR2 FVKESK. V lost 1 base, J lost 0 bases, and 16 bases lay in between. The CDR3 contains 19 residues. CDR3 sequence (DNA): TGTGCCAGCAGCCAAGTTTACGGGGGCGGCCTCTCTGGGGCCAACGTCCTGACTTTC. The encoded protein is CASSQVYGGGLSGANVLTF.

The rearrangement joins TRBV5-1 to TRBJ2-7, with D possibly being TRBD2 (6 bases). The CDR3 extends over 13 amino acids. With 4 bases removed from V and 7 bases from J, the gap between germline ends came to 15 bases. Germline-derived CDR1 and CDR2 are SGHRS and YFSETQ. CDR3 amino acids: CASSGPGEREQYF. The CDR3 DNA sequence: TGCGCCAGCAGCGGACCGGGGGAGAGGGAGCAGTACTTC. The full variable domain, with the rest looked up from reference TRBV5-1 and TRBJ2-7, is KAGVTQTPRYLIKTRGQQVTLSCSPISGHRSVSWYQQTPGQGLQFLFEYFSETQRNKGNFPGRFSGRQFSNSRSEMNVSTLELGDSALYLCASSGPGEREQYFGPGTRLTVT.

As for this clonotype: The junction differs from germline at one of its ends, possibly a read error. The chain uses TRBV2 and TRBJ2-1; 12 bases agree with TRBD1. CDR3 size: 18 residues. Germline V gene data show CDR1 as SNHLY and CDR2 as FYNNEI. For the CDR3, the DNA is TGTACCAGCAGCTTCACACACCCCGGGACAGGGGGCGAGAATGAGCAGTTCTTC. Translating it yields CTSSFTHPGTGGENEQFF.

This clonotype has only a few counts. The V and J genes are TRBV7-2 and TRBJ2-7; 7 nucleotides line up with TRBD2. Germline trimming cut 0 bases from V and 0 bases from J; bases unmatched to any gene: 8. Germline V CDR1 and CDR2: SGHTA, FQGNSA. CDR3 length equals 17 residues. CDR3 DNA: TGTGCCAGCAGCTTAGCCCTTACTAGCGCCAGCTCCTACGAGCAGTACTTC. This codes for CASSLALTSASSYEQYF.

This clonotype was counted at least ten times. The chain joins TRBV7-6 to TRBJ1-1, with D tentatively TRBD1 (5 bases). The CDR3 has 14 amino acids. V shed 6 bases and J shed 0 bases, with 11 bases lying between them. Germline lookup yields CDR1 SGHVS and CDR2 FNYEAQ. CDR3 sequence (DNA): TGTGCCAGCAGTCGGGTGGGGCTGAACACTGAAGCTTTCTTT. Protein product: CASSRVGLNTEAFF.

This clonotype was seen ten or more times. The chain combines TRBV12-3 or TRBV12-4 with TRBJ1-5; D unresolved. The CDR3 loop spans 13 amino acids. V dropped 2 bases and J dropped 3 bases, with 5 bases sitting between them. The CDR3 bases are TGTGCCAGCAGTTTAAGGACCAATCAGCCCCAGCATTTT. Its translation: CASSLRTNQPQHF.

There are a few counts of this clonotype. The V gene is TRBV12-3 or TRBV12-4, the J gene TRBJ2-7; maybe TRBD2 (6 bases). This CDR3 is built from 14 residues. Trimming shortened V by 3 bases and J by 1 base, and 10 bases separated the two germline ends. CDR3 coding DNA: TGTGCCAGCAGTTTCGGGGGAGCATCCTACGAGCAGTACTTC. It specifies CASSFGGASYEQYF.

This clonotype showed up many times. The CDR3 is CASTYTTRDYTF. The CDR3 nucleotides are TGTGCCAGCACCTATACGACAAGGGACTACACCTTC. The gene calls are TRBV6-6 and TRBJ1-2; D gene uncertain. CDR3 length equals 12 residues. V was cut by 7 bases and J by 10 bases, with 16 bases left in between. Germline lookup yields CDR1 MNHNY and CDR2 SVGAGI (reference sequence).

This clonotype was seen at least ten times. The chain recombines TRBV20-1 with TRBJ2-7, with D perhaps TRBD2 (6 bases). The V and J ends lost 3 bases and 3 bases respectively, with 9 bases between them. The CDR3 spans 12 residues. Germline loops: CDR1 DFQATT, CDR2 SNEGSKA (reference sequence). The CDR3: CSASLASYEQYF. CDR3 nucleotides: TGCAGTGCTAGTCTAGCGAGCTACGAGCAGTACTTC.

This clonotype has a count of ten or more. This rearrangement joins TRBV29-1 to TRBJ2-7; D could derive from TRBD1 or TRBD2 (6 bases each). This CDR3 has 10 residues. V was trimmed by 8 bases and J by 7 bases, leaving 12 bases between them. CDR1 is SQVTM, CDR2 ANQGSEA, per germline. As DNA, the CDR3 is TGCAGCTTCACAGGGAGGGAGCAGTACTTC. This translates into CSFTGREQYF.

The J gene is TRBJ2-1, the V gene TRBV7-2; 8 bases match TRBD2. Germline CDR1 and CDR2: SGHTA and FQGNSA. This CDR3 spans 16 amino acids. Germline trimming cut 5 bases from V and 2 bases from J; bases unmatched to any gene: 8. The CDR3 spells CASSHQREFTYNEQFF. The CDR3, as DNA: TGTGCCAGCAGCCACCAGCGGGAGTTCACCTACAATGAGCAGTTCTTC.

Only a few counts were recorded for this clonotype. The chain's CDR3 is CSASPSISYNEQFF. The CDR3 DNA reads as TGCAGTGCTAGTCCCTCAATCTCCTACAATGAGCAGTTCTTC. The gene calls are TRBV20-1 and TRBJ2-1; no clear D. The CDR3 runs to 14 residues. Germline assignment: CDR1 DFQATT and CDR2 SNEGSKA (reference sequence). V was cut by 3 bases and J by 0 bases, with 9 bases left in between.

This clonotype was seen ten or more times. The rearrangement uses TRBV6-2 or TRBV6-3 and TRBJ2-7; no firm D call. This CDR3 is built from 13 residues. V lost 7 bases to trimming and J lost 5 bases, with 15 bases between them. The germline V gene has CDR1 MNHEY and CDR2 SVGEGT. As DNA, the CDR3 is TGTGCCAGCACCAAACCCTCTAGGAACGAGCAGTACTTC. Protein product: CASTKPSRNEQYF.

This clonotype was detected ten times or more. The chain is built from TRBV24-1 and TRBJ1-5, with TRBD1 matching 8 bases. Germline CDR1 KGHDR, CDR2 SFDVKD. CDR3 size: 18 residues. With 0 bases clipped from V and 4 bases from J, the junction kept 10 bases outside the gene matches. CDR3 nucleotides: TGTGCCACCAGTGATTTGCCTCGAGGACAGGGAGATAATCAGCCCCAGCATTTT. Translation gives CATSDLPRGQGDNQPQHF.